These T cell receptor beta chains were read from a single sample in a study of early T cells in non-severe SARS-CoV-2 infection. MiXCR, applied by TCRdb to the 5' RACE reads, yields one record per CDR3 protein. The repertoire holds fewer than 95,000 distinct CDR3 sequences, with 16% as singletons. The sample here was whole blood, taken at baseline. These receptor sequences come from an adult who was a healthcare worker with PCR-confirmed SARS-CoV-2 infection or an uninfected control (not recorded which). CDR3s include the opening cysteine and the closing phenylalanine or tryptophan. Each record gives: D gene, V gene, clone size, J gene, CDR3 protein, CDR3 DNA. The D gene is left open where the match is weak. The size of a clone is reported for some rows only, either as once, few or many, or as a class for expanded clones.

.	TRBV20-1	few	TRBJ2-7	CSARDPLQGTPSSYEQYF	TGCAGTGCTAGAGATCCCCTACAGGGAACCCCAAGCTCCTACGAGCAGTACTTC
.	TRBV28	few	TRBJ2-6	CASRATASSGANVLTF	TGTGCCAGCAGAGCGACAGCGAGCTCTGGGGCCAACGTCCTGACTTTC
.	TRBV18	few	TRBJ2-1	CASSPRSSADEQFF	TGTGCCAGCTCACCAAGATCGAGCGCAGATGAGCAGTTCTTC
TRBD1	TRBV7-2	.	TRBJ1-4	CASSRGGYEKLFF	TGTGCCAGCAGCCGAGGGGGCTATGAAAAACTGTTTTTT
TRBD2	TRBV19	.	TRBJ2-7	CASSSGTSVTYEQYF	TGTGCCAGTAGTTCCGGGACTAGCGTCACCTACGAGCAGTACTTC
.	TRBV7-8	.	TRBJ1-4	CASSLDPDKLFF	TGTGCCAGCAGCTTAGACCCTGATAAACTGTTTTTT
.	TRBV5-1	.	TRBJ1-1	CASSVQLENTEAFF	TGCGCCAGCAGCGTGCAGCTAGAGAACACTGAAGCTTTCTTT
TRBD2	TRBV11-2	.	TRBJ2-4	CASSSISSGMSKNIQYF	TGTGCCAGCAGCTCAATTTCTAGCGGGATGTCCAAAAACATTCAGTACTTC
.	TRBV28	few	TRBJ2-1	CASSYSQGRGAWNEQFF	TGTGCCAGCAGTTATTCCCAGGGTCGGGGAGCGTGGAATGAGCAGTTCTTC
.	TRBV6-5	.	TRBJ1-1	CASSGQGRWTEAFF	TGTGCCAGCAGTGGGCAGGGGAGGTGGACTGAAGCTTTCTTT
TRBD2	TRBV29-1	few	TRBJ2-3	CSVVGTSASSTDTQYF	TGCAGCGTTGTTGGGACTAGCGCCTCTAGCACAGATACGCAGTATTTT
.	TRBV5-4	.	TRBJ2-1	CASSFTGDNEQFF	TGTGCCAGCAGCTTTACAGGAGACAATGAGCAGTTCTTC
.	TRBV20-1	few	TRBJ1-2	CKSGGSHYGYTF	TGCAAGAGTGGGGGTTCCCACTATGGCTACACCTTC
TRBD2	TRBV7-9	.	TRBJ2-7	CASSPQLAGGLYEQYF	TGTGCCAGCAGCCCTCAACTAGCGGGAGGCTTGTACGAGCAGTACTTC
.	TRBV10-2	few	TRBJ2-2	CASRVNGPTAGELFF	TGCGCCAGCAGGGTGAACGGGCCAACAGCCGGGGAGCTGTTTTTT
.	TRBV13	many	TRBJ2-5	CASRWKGAGRQETQYF	TGTGCCAGCAGATGGAAGGGGGCGGGGAGGCAAGAGACCCAGTACTTC
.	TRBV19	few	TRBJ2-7	CASSMGASYEQYF	TGTGCCAGTAGTATGGGGGCATCCTACGAGCAGTACTTC
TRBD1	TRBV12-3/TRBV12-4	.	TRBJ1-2	CASRQQGDYGYTF	TGTGCCAGCAGACAACAGGGGGACTATGGCTACACCTTC
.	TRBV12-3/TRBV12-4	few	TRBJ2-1	CASSLMGNNEQFF	TGTGCCAGCAGTTTGATGGGGAACAATGAGCAGTTCTTC
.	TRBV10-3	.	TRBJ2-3	CATRGALSATDTQYF	TGTGCCACCAGGGGGGCACTCTCTGCCACAGATACGCAGTATTTT
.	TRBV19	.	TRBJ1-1	CASSIDRVGGAEAFF	TGTGCCAGTAGTATAGATCGGGTCGGCGGGGCTGAAGCTTTCTTT
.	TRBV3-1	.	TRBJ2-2	CASSRLRTGELFF	TGTGCCAGCAGCCGTTTGAGGACCGGGGAGCTGTTTTTT
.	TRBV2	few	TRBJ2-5	CASSVSSKQETQYF	TGTGCCAGCAGTGTTTCGTCGAAACAAGAGACCCAGTACTTC
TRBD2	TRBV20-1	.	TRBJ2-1	CSARTPSGRADEQFF	TGCAGTGCTAGAACTCCTAGCGGGAGGGCCGATGAGCAGTTCTTC
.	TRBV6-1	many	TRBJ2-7	CASPGPAYEQYF	TGTGCCAGCCCCGGACCGGCCTACGAGCAGTACTTC
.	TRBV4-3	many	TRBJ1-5	CASSQDSGGSNQPQHF	TGCGCCAGCAGCCAAGATAGCGGTGGGAGCAATCAGCCCCAGCATTTT
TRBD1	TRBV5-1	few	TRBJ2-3	CASSFRQGFTDTQYF	TGCGCCAGCAGCTTCAGACAGGGGTTCACAGATACGCAGTATTTT
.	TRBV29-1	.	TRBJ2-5	CSVERGTQETQYF	TGCAGCGTTGAAAGGGGGACCCAAGAGACCCAGTACTTC
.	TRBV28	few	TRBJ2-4	CASSFGTGWHIQYF	TGTGCCAGCAGTTTCGGAACAGGGTGGCACATTCAGTACTTC
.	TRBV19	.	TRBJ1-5	CASSFQPPDQPQHF	TGTGCCAGTAGTTTTCAACCCCCCGATCAGCCCCAGCATTTT
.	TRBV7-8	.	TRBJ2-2	CASSLRSAGELFF	TGTGCCAGCAGCTTGCGGAGTGCCGGGGAGCTGTTTTTT
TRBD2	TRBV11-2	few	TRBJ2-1	CASSSLRGGSSYNEQFF	TGTGCCAGCAGCTCGCTGAGGGGCGGGAGCTCCTACAATGAGCAGTTCTTC
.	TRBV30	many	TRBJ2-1	CAWSESRIGNEQFF	TGTGCCTGGAGCGAATCACGGATCGGCAATGAGCAGTTCTTC